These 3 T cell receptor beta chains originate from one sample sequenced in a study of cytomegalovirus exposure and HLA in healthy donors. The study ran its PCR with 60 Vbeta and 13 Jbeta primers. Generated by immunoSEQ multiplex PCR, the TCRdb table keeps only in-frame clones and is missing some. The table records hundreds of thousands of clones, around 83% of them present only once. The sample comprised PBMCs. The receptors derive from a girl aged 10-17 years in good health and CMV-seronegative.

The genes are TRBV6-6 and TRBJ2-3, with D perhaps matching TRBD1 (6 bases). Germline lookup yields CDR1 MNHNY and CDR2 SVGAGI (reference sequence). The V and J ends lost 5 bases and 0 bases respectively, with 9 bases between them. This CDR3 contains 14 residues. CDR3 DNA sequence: TGTGCCAGCAGTCCCAGGGGAAGCACAGATACGCAGTATTTT. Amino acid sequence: CASSPRGSTDTQYF.

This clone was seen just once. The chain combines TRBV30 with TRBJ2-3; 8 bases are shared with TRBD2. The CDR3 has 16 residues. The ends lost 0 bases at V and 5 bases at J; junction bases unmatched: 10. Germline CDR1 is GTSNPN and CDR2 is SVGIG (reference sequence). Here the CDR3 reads CAWSVSSGGGRDTQYF. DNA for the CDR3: TGTGCCTGGAGTGTGTCTTCGGGGGGGGGCAGAGATACGCAGTATTTT.

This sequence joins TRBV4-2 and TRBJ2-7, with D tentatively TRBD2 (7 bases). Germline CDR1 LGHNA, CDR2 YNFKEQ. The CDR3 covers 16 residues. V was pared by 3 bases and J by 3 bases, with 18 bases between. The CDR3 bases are TGTGCCAGCAGCCATAAGAGGGGGGCGGGGGACTACGAGCAGTACTTC. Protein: CASSHKRGAGDYEQYF.